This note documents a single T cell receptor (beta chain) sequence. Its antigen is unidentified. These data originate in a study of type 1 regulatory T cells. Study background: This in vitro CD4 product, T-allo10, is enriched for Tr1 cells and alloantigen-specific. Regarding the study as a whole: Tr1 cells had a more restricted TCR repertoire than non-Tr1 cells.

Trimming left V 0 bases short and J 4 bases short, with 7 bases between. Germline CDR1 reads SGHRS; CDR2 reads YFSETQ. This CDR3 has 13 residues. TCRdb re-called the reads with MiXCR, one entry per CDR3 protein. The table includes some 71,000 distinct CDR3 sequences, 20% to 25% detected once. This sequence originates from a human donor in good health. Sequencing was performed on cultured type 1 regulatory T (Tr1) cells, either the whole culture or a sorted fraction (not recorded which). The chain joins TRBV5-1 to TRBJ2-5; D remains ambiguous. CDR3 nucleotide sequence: TGCGCCAGCAGCTTGGATTCTATAGAGACCCAGTACTTC. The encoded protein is CASSLDSIETQYF. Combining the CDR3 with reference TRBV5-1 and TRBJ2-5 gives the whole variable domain KAGVTQTPRYLIKTRGQQVTLSCSPISGHRSVSWYQQTPGQGLQFLFEYFSETQRNKGNFPGRFSGRQFSNSRSEMNVSTLELGDSALYLCASSLDSIETQYFGPGTRLLVL.